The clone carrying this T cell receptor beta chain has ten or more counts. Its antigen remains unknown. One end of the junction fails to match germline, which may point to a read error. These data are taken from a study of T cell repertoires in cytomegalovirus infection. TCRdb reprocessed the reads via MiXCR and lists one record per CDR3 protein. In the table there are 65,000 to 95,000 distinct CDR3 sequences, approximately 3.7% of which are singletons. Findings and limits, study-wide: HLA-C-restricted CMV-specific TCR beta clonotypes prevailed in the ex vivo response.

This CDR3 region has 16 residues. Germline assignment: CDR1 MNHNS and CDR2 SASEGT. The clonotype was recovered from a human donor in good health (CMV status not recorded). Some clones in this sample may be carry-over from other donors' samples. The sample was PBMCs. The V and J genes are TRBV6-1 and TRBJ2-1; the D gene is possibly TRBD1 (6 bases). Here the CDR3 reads CASSARPGQSSNEQFF. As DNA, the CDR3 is TGTGCCAGCAGTGCGCGACCGGGACAATCCTCCAATGAGCAGTTCTTC.